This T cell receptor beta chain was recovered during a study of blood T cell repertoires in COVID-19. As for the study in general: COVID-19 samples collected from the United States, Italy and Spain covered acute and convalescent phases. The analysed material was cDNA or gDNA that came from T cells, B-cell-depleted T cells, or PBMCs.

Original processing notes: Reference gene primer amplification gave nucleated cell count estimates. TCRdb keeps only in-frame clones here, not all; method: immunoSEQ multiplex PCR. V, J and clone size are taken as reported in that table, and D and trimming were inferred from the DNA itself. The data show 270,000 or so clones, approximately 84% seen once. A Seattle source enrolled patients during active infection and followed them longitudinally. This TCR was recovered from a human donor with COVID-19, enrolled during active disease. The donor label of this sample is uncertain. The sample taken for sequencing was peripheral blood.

CDR3: CASSGQGSGELFF. The CDR3 nucleotides read TGTGCCAGCAGCGGTCAGGGGTCCGGGGAGCTGTTTTTT. The chain has TRBV7-9 and TRBJ2-2; possible D gene TRBD1, 6 bases. Germline CDR1 reads SEHNR; CDR2 reads FQNEAQ (reference sequence). CDR3 size: 13 residues. V gave up 5 bases and J gave up 6 bases, with 10 bases separating them.